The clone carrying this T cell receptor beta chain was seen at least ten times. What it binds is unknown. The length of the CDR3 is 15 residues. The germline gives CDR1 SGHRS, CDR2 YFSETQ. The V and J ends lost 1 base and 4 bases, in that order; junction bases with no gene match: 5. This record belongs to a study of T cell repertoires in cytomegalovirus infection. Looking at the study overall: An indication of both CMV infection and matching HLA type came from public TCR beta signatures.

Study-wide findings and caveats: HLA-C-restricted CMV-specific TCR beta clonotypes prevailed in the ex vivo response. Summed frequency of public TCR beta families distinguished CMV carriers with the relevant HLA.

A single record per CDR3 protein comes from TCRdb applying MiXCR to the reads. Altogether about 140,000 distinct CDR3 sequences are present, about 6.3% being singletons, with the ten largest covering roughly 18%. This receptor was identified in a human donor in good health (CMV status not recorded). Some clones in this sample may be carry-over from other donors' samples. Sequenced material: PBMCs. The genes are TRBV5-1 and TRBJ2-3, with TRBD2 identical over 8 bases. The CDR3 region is CASSLIGGAPDTQYF. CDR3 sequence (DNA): TGCGCCAGCAGCTTGATCGGGGGGGCCCCAGATACGCAGTATTTT.